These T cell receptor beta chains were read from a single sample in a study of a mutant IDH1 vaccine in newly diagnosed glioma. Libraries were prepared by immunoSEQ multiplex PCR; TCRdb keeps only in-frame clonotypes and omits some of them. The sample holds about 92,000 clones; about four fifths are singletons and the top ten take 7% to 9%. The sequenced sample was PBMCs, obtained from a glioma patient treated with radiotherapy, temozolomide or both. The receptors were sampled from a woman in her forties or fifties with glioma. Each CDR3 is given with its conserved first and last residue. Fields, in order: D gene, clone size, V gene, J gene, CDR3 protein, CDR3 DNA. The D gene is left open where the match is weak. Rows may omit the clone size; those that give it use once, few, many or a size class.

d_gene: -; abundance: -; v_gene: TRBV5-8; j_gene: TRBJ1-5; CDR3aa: CASSLYRGHNQPQHF; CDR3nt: TGTGCCAGCAGCTTGTACCGCGGGCACAATCAGCCCCAGCATTTT
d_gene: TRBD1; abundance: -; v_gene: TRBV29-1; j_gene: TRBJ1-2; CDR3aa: CSVVTGTGSYGYTF; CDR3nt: TGCAGCGTTGTAACCGGGACAGGGAGTTATGGCTACACCTTC
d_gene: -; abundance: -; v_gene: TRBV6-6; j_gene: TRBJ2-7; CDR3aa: CASSHAPATVSYEQYF; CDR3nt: TGTGCCAGCAGTCACGCCCCGGCGACCGTTTCCTACGAGCAGTACTTC
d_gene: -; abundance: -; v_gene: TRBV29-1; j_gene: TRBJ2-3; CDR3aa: CSVEGGSTDTQYF; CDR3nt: TGCAGCGTTGAGGGGGGAAGCACAGATACGCAGTATTTT
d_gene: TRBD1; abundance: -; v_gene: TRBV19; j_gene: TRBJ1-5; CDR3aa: CASSKDRDNQPQHF; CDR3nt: TGTGCCAGTAGCAAAGACAGGGACAATCAGCCCCAGCATTTT
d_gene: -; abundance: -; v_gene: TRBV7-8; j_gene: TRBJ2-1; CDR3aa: CASSYIISPPNEQFF; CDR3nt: TGTGCCAGCAGCTATATTATATCCCCACCCAATGAGCAGTTCTTC
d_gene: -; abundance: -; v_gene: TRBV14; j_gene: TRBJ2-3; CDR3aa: CASSQASRGGTQYF; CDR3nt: TGTGCCAGCAGCCAAGCCTCCCGCGGTGGAACGCAGTATTTT
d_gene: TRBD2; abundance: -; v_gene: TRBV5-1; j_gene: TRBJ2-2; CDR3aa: CASSGAGLNTGELFF; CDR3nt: TGCGCCAGCAGCGGAGCGGGGCTGAACACCGGGGAGCTGTTTTTT
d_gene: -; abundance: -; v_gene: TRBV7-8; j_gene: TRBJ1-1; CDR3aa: CASIGVVGTEAFF; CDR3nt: TGTGCCAGCATCGGAGTGGTCGGCACTGAAGCTTTCTTT
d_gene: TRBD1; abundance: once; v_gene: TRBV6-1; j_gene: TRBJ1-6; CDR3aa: CASRGGQGSHSPLHF; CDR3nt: TGTGCCAGCAGGGGAGGACAGGGGAGTCATTCACCCCTCCACTTT
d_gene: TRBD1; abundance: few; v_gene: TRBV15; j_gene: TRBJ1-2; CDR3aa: CATSRERTGPNYGYTF; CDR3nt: TGTGCCACCAGCAGAGAGAGGACAGGTCCTAACTATGGCTACACCTTC
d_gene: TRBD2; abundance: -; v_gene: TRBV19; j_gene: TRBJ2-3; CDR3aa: CASSVNSGDTDTQYF; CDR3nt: TGTGCCAGTAGTGTGAATAGCGGGGACACAGATACGCAGTATTTT
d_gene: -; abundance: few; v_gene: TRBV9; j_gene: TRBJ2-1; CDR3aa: CASSVSLSYNEQFF; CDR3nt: TGTGCCAGCAGCGTCTCCCTCTCTTACAATGAGCAGTTCTTC
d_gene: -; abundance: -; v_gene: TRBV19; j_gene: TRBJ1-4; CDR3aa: CASSTASATNEKLFF; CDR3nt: TGTGCCAGTAGTACAGCTTCGGCAACTAATGAAAAACTGTTTTTT
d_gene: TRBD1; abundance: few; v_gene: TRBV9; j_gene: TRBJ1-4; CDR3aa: CASSVGTGMWEKLFF; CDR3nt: TGTGCCAGCAGCGTCGGGACAGGCATGTGGGAAAAACTGTTTTTT
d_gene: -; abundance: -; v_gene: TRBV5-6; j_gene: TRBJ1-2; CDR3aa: CASSPLGNYGYTF; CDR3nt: TGTGCCAGCAGCCCCCTGGGGAACTATGGCTACACCTTC
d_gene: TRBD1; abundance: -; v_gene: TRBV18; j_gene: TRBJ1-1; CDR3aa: CASSDRGPGKSTEAFF; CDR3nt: TGTGCCAGCTCAGATAGGGGGCCAGGTAAGTCGACTGAAGCTTTCTTT
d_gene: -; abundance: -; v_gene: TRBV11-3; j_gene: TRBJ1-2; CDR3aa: CASSLGGNYGYTF; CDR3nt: TGTGCCAGCAGCTTAGGGGGTAACTATGGCTACACCTTC
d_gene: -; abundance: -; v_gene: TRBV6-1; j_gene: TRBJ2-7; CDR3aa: CASSGQSPKHYEQYF; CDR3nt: TGTGCCAGCAGTGGACAGTCTCCCAAGCACTACGAGCAGTACTTC
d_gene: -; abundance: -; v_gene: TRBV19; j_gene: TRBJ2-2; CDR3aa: CASCPGTANTGELFF; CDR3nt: TGTGCCAGCTGCCCAGGGACGGCAAACACCGGGGAGCTGTTTTTT
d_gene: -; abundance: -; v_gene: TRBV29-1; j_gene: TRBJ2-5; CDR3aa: CSVWTGRPLETQYF; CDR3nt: TGCAGCGTCTGGACCGGGCGACCCCTAGAGACCCAGTACTTC
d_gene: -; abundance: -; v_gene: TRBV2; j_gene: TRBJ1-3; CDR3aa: CASSAGGNGNTIYF; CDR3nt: TGTGCCAGCAGTGCCGGGGGTAATGGAAACACCATATATTTT
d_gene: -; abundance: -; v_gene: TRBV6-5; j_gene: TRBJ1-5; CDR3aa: CASRYPRGPSNQPQHF; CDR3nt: TGTGCCAGCAGATACCCCCGGGGGCCTAGCAATCAGCCCCAGCATTTT
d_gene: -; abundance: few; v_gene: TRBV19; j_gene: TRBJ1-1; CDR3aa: CASSPGTATGNTEAFF; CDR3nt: TGTGCCAGTAGTCCGGGGACGGCCACGGGGAACACTGAAGCTTTCTTT
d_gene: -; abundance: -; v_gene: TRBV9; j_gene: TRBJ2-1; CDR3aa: CASSFSGSGTSFEQFF; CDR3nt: TGTGCCAGCAGCTTCTCGGGCTCGGGAACTAGTTTTGAGCAGTTCTTC
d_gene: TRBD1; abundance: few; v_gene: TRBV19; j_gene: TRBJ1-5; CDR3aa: CASRGQGAGNQPQHF; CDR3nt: TGTGCCAGTCGAGGACAGGGGGCAGGGAATCAGCCCCAGCATTTT
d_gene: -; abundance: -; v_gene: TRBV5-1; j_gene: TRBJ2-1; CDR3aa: CASSPDIWDEQFF; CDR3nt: TGCGCCAGCAGCCCGGACATTTGGGATGAGCAGTTCTTC
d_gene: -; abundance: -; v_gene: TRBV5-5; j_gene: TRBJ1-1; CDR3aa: CASSFRPGENTEAFF; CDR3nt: TGTGCCAGCAGCTTCCGCCCAGGGGAAAACACTGAAGCTTTCTTT